The 10 T cell receptor beta chains given below trace back to one sample, sequenced in a study of breast tumors, draining lymph nodes, adjacent tissues. Breast cancer patients provided tissue from their axillary draining lymph nodes. One entry per CDR3 protein, called by TCRdb with MiXCR from the multiplex PCR reads. The sample lists over 150,000 distinct CDR3 sequences; about 33% were seen once. Specimen: axillary lymph node tissue. Receptors were obtained from a female donor with breast cancer. Some clones in this sample may be carry-over from other donors' samples.

This clonotype has a handful of counts. A much larger clone lies one base from this, so it may be a read error. V gene TRBV12-3 or TRBV12-4 combines with J gene TRBJ2-3; a possible D gene is TRBD2 (6 bases). The V gene lost 3 bases and the J gene lost 2 bases, with 9 bases spanning the gap. The CDR3 loop spans 14 amino acids. The CDR3 coding sequence is TGTGCCAGCAGTTTCTGGGGGGTCACAGATACGCAGTATTTT. This sequence encodes CASSFWGVTDTQYF.

This clonotype has a count of ten or more. This rearrangement joins TRBV7-3 to TRBJ2-5; possible D gene TRBD2, 6 bases. Germline lookup yields CDR1 SGHTA and CDR2 FQGTGA. Trimming left V 1 base short and J 2 bases short, with 11 bases between. The CDR3 covers 15 residues. The chain's CDR3 is CASSLIAGWQETQYF. The CDR3 DNA reads TGTGCCAGCAGCTTAATTGCGGGGTGGCAAGAGACCCAGTACTTC.

This clonotype was seen repeatedly, ten times or more. One end of the junction does not line up with germline, which may come from a read error. The V call is TRBV7-7, the J call TRBJ2-1; 8 bases agree with TRBD2. This CDR3 has 16 amino acids. Germline assignment: CDR1 SSHAT and CDR2 FNYEAQ (reference sequence). CDR3 nucleotides: TGTGCTAGCAGCTTAAATCGCGGGGGGATCAACAATGAGCAGTTCTTC. Translated: CASSLNRGGINNEQFF.

Concerning this clonotype: Given a much more abundant clone one base away, this may be a read error. The rearrangement joins TRBV19 to TRBJ2-5, with D possibly TRBD2 on 7 matching bases. Per germline, CDR1 LNHDA and CDR2 SQIVND (reference sequence). The CDR3 is 19 amino acids. Trimming pared 4 bases from V and 3 bases from J, leaving 27 bases between. The CDR3 loop is CASSTPFGGGNAAKETQYF. CDR3 coding DNA: TGTGCCAGTAGTACTCCTTTCGGCGGGGGCAACGCCGCTAAAGAGACCCAGTACTTC.

Many counts were recorded for this clonotype. The V and J genes are TRBV10-3 and TRBJ2-7; the D gene is possibly TRBD2 (6 bases). Per the germline V gene, CDR1 is ENHRY and CDR2 is SYGVKD. This CDR3 is 11 amino acids long. V dropped 11 bases and J dropped 6 bases, with 14 bases sitting between them. The CDR3 protein is CASGPGGEQYF. The CDR3 DNA sequence: TGTGCCTCCGGCCCCGGGGGCGAGCAGTACTTC.

The V call is TRBV9, the J call TRBJ1-5; D not resolved. Germline V lookup: CDR1 SGDLS, CDR2 YYNGEE. The CDR3 runs to 15 residues. Trimming took off 1 base at V and 6 bases at J, with 14 bases between the two ends. The CDR3 DNA sequence: TGTGCCAGCAGCGTAACCCGTGGTTTTGGTCAGCCCCAGCATTTT. This translates into CASSVTRGFGQPQHF.

This chain connects TRBV2 to TRBJ2-5; 9 bases line up with TRBD1. CDR3 length: 13 amino acids. The V and J ends lost 8 bases and 5 bases, in that order; junction bases with no gene match: 6. The germline V gene encodes CDR1 SNHLY and CDR2 FYNNEI. Here the CDR3 reads CASSGQGSETQYF. The CDR3 DNA sequence: TGTGCCAGCTCCGGACAGGGGAGCGAGACCCAGTACTTC.

Worth noting for this clonotype: Here the CDR3 omits its conserved ending phenylalanine or tryptophan, so a read error is the likely source. The CDR3 DNA reads TGTGCCAGCAGCGAGTCGGACTCCTACGAGCAGTACTCC. Its protein product is CASSESDSYEQYS. The rearrangement links TRBV9 to TRBJ2-7; no reliable D call. In germline, CDR1 is SGDLS, CDR2 YYNGEE. Trimming cost V 3 bases and J 0 bases, with 7 bases left between them. The CDR3 consists of 13 residues.

Concerning this clonotype itself: The CDR3 ends on some other residue instead of the conserved phenylalanine or tryptophan, so this is likely a read error. No DNA is shown, since the ends of the CDR3 on it are uncertain; the CDR3 is the one TCRdb lists. The genes are TRBV11-2 and TRBJ2-6; TRBD1 is the table's D call, not checked against the DNA. Both ends counted, the CDR3 spans 10 residues. CDR1 and CDR2 (germline): SGHAT, FQNNGV. CDR3 sequence: CASSTGTPDT.

This clonotype was detected ten times or more. The chain joins TRBV4-2 to TRBJ2-3; TRBD2 might be the D (5 bases). Trimming removed 2 bases from V and 3 bases from J, with 9 bases in between. This CDR3 has 14 amino acids. Germline V gene sequence: CDR1 LGHNA, CDR2 YNFKEQ. The CDR3 region is CASSQNRGTDTQYF. The CDR3, as DNA: TGTGCCAGCAGCCAAAACAGAGGGACAGATACGCAGTATTTT.